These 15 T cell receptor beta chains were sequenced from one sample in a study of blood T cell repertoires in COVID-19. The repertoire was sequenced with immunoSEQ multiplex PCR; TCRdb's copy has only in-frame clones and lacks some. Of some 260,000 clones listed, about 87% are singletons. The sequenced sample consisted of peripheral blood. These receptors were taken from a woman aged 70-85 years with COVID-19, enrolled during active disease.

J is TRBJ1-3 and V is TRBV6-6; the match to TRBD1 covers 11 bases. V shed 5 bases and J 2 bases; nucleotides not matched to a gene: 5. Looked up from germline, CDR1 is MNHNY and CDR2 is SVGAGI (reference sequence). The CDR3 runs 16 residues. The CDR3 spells CASSRPGQGAGNTIYF. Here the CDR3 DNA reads TGTGCCAGCAGTCGACCGGGACAGGGGGCTGGAAACACCATATATTTT.

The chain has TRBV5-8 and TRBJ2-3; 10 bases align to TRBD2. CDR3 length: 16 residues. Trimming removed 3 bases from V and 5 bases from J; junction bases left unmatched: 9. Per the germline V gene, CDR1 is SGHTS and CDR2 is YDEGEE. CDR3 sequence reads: CASSWAPSGSVDTQYF. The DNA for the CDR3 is TGTGCCAGCAGCTGGGCCCCTAGCGGGAGTGTAGATACGCAGTATTTT.

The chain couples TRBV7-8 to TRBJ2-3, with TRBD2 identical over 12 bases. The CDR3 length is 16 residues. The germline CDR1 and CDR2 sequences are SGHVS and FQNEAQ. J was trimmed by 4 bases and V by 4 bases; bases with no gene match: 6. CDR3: CASSSGLAGKSDTQYF. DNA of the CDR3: TGTGCCAGCAGCTCAGGACTAGCGGGAAAATCAGATACGCAGTATTTT.

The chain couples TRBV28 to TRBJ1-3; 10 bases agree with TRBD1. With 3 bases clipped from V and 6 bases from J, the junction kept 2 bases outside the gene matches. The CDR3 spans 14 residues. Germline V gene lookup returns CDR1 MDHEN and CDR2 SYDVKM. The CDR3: CASSFGTGVNTIYF. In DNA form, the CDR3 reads TGTGCCAGCAGTTTTGGGACAGGGGTAAACACCATATATTTT.

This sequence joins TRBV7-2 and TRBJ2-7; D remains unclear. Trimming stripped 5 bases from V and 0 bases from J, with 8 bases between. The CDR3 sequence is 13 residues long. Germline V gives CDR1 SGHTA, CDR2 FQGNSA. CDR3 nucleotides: TGTGCCAGCAGCCCGAAGCCCTCCTACGAGCAGTACTTC. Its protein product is CASSPKPSYEQYF.

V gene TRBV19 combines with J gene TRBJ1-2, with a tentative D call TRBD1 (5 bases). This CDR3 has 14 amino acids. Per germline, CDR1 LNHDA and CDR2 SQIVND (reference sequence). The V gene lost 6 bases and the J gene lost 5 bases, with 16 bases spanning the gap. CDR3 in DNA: TGTGCCAGTAGCGGCGGGACTTCAAATTATGGCTACACCTTC. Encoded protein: CASSGGTSNYGYTF.

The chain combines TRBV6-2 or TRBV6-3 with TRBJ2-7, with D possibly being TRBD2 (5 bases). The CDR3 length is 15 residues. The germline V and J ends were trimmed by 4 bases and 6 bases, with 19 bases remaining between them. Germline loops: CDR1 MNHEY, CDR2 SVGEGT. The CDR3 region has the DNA TGTGCCAGCAGTTTCACAGCGGCTACGATAGGCGAGCAGTACTTC. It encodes CASSFTAATIGEQYF.

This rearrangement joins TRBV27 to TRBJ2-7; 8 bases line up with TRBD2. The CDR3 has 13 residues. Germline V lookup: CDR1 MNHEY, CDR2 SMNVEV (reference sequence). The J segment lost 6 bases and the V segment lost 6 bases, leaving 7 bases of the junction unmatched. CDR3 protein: CASRAAGVGEQYF. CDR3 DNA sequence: TGTGCCAGCAGGGCAGCGGGAGTTGGCGAGCAGTACTTC.

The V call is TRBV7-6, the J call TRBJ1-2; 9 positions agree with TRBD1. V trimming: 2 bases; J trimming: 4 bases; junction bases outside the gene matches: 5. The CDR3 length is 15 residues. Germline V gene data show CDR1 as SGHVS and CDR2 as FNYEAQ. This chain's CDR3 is CASSLTGQGSYGYTF. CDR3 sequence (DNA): TGTGCCAGCAGCTTAACGGGACAGGGTAGCTATGGCTACACCTTC.

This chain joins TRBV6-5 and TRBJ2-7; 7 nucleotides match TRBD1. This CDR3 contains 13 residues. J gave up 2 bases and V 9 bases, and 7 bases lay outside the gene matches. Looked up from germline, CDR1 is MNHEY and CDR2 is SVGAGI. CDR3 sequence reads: CASLTGQTYEQYF. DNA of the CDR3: TGTGCCAGTCTCACGGGACAGACCTACGAGCAGTACTTC.

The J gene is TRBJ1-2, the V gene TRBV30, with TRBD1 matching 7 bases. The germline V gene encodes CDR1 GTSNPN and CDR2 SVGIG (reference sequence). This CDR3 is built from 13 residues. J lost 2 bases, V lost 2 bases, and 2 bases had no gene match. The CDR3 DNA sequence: TGTGCCTGGAGTACAGGGGAGAACTATGGCTACACCTTC. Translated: CAWSTGENYGYTF.

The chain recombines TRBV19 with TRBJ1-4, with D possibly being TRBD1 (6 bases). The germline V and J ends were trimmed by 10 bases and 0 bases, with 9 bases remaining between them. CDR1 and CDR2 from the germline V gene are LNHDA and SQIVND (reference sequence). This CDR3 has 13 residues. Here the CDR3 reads CANGQPTNEKLFF. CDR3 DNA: TGTGCCAATGGACAGCCAACTAATGAAAAACTGTTTTTT.

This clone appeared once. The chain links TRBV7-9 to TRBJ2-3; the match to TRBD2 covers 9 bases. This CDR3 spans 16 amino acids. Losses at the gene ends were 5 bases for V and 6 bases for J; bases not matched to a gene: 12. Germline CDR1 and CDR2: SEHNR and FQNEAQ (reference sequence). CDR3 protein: CASSIPGTSSMDTQYF. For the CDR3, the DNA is TGTGCCAGCAGCATACCCGGGACTAGCTCAATGGATACGCAGTATTTT.

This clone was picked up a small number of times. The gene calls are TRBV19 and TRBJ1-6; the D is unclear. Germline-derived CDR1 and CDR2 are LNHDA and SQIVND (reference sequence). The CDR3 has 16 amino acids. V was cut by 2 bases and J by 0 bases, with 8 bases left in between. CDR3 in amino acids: CASSITGSSYNSPLHF. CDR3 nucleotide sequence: TGTGCCAGTAGTATAACTGGGAGCTCCTATAATTCACCCCTCCACTTT.

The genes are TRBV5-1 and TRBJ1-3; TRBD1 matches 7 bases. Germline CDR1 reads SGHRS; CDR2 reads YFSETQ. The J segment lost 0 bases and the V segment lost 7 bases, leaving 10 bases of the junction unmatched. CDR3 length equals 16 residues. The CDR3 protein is CASSRQGAFSGNTIYF. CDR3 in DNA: TGCGCCAGCTCCAGACAGGGCGCCTTCTCTGGAAACACCATATATTTT.